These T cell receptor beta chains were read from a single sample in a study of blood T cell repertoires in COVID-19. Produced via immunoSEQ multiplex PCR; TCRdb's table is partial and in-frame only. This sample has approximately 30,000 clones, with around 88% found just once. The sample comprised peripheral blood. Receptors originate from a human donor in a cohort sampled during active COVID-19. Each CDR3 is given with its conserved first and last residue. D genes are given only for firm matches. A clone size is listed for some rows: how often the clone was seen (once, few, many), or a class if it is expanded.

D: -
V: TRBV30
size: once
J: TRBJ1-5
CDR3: CAWSARQNQPQHF
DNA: TGTGCCTGGAGTGCCAGACAGAATCAGCCCCAGCATTTT

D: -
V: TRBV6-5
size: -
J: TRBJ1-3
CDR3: CASTGGLNTIYF
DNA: TGTGCCAGCACGGGAGGGTTGAACACCATATATTTT

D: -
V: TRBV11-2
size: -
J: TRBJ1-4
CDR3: CASSELRGRQGKLFF
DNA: TGTGCCAGCAGCGAGTTAAGAGGGCGGCAAGGAAAACTGTTTTTT

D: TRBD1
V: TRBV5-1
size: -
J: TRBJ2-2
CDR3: CASSSGQGVTGELFF
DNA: TGCGCCAGCAGCTCGGGACAGGGGGTCACCGGGGAGCTGTTTTTT

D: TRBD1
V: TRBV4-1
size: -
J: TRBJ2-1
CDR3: CASSPPRDRELYEQFF
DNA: TGCGCCAGCAGCCCTCCCCGGGACAGGGAGTTATATGAGCAGTTCTTC

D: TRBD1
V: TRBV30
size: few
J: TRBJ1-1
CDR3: CAWSGYRDREGDTEAFF
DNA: TGTGCCTGGAGTGGTTACCGGGACAGGGAGGGGGACACTGAAGCTTTCTTT

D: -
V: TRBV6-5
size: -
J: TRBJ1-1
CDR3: CASTAPGVGTEAFF
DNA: TGTGCCAGCACCGCCCCGGGGGTAGGGACTGAAGCTTTCTTT

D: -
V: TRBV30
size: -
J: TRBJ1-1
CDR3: CARSGSLNTEAFF
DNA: TGTGCAAGGAGCGGCAGCTTGAACACTGAAGCTTTCTTT

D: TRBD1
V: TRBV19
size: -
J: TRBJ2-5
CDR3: CASSFRTGRSGETQYF
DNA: TGTGCCAGTAGTTTCCGGACAGGACGATCTGGGGAGACCCAGTACTTC

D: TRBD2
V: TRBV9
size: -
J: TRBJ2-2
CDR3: CASSVARTSGGNTGELFF
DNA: TGTGCCAGCAGCGTAGCCCGAACTAGCGGGGGTAACACCGGGGAGCTGTTTTTT